The T cell receptor beta chain under discussion was sequenced for a study of blood T cell repertoires in COVID-19. Turning to the study itself: Acute-phase and convalescent COVID-19 samples originated in the United States, Italy and Spain. PBMCs, B-cell-depleted T cells, or T cells provided the cDNA or gDNA that made up the material.

In the original workflow: Researchers report that nucleated cell counts were estimated from reference gene primer amplification. Method: immunoSEQ multiplex PCR; TCRdb's copy keeps in-frame clones and lacks some. V, J and clone size reflect that table, while D and trimming were determined from the DNA. The sample carries more than 95,000 clones, around 90% recorded once. Germline loops: CDR1 SEHNR, CDR2 FQNEAQ (reference sequence). This CDR3 region has 16 residues. V lost 4 bases, J lost 0 bases, and 10 bases lay in between. This sequence originates from a human donor in a cohort sampled during active COVID-19. V gene TRBV7-9 combines with J gene TRBJ1-6; D is undetermined. What was sequenced was peripheral blood. The CDR3, as DNA: TGTGCCAGCAGCTCCACTACCTTCTCCTATAATTCACCCCTCCACTTT. This sequence encodes CASSSTTFSYNSPLHF.